These 17 T cell receptor beta chains were all obtained from the same sample, sequenced in a study of blood T cell repertoires in COVID-19. Repertoires were generated with immunoSEQ multiplex PCR, while TCRdb's copy carries only in-frame clones and drops some. The sample lists about 210,000 clones, roughly 86% occurring once. Sequencing was done on a sample of peripheral blood. Receptors were obtained from a woman aged 40-49 years with acute or convalescent COVID-19.

This clone was seen a single time. The genes are TRBV3-1 (or the pseudogene TRBV3-2) and TRBJ2-7; TRBD2 matches at 8 bases. Germline values: CDR1 LGHDT, CDR2 YNNKEL (reference sequence). This CDR3 region has 14 residues. Trimming at V came to 2 bases and at J to 5 bases, leaving 5 bases not matched to a gene. Written as DNA, the CDR3 is TGTGCCAGCAGCCAAACCGGGACTAGAAACGAGCAGTACTTC. Its translation is CASSQTGTRNEQYF.

This clone was recorded once. V is TRBV27 and J is TRBJ1-4; D uncertain. CDR1 and CDR2 from the germline V gene are MNHEY and SMNVEV (reference sequence). The CDR3 totals 15 residues. Trimming cost V 0 bases and J 10 bases, with 15 bases left between them. CDR3 region: CASSLSKSGRGKLFF. The CDR3 DNA reads as TGTGCCAGCAGTTTATCGAAATCTGGCCGCGGAAAACTGTTTTTT.

This clone was found once. This chain uses TRBV9 with TRBJ1-3; D gene unclear. The germline V and J ends were trimmed by 3 bases and 0 bases, with 13 bases remaining between them. The CDR3 is made up of 16 amino acids. Germline CDR1 is SGDLS and CDR2 is YYNGEE. Here the CDR3 reads CASSELTEASGNTIYF. The CDR3 DNA is TGTGCCAGCAGCGAGCTGACGGAGGCCTCTGGAAACACCATATATTTT.

This clone was counted a single time. This rearrangement joins TRBV15 to TRBJ2-4; 9 positions match TRBD2. The CDR3 covers 14 residues. V shed 3 bases, J shed 6 bases, and the junction held 3 bases outside the gene matches. Germline lookup yields CDR1 LNHNV and CDR2 YYDKDF (reference sequence). For the CDR3, the DNA is TGTGCCACCAGCAGTGGACTAGCGCCAAACATTCAGTACTTC. Translation: CATSSGLAPNIQYF. Drawing the rest from reference TRBV15 and TRBJ2-4, the complete variable domain is DAMVIQNPRYQVTQFGKPVTLSCSQTLNHNVMYWYQQKSSQAPKLLFHYYDKDFNNEADTPDNFQSRRPNTSFCFLDIRSPGLGDTAMYLCATSSGLAPNIQYFGAGTRLSVL.

J is TRBJ1-4 and V is TRBV28; TRBD1 agrees at 11 bases. V lost 6 bases, J lost 4 bases, and 13 bases stayed unmatched. Germline V gene sequence: CDR1 MDHEN, CDR2 SYDVKM. This CDR3 comprises 18 residues. CDR3 sequence reads: CASRPGQGARLFNEKLFF. The CDR3 DNA reads TGTGCCAGCAGGCCCGGACAGGGGGCGCGTCTTTTTAATGAAAAACTGTTTTTT.

The chain has TRBV29-1 and TRBJ1-4; D unclear. V was pared by 7 bases and J by 8 bases, with 11 bases between. This CDR3 is 11 amino acids long. Germline V gene data show CDR1 as SQVTM and CDR2 as ANQGSEA. CDR3 in DNA: TGCAGCGCCTCGTTGGAGGAAAAACTGTTTTTT. It codes for CSASLEEKLFF.

The chain joins TRBV27 to TRBJ1-2, with TRBD1 matching over 8 bases. The CDR3 loop spans 13 amino acids. The V gene's germline CDR1 is MNHEY and CDR2 SMNVEV (reference sequence). V dropped 4 bases and J dropped 2; count of bases not matched to a gene: 0. This CDR3 reads CASSWTGNYGYTF. CDR3 DNA sequence: TGTGCCAGCAGTTGGACAGGGAACTATGGCTACACCTTC.

This clone was detected once. This chain joins TRBV6-2 or TRBV6-3 and TRBJ1-2; the D is unclear. This CDR3 is built from 17 residues. Germline V gene lookup returns CDR1 MNHEY and CDR2 SVGEGT. V was cut by 6 bases and J by 4 bases, with 24 bases left in between. CDR3 region: CASSRATMKEPGYGYTF. For the CDR3, the DNA is TGTGCCAGCAGCCGGGCGACTATGAAGGAGCCGGGCTATGGCTACACCTTC.

About this clone itself: A read error may be the cause here, since a much bigger clone is one base away. This sample also contains other DNA sequences that code for the same CDR3. This rearrangement joins TRBV10-3 to TRBJ1-1; TRBD1 is a possible D gene (5 bases). The CDR3 length is 16 residues. Deletions cut 2 bases from V and 1 base from J, with 14 bases between. Germline loops: CDR1 ENHRY, CDR2 SYGVKD. CDR3 amino acids: CAISEVRGGGNTEAFF. In DNA, the CDR3 is TGTGCCATCAGTGAGGTGCGGGGGGGTGGGAACACTGAAGCTTTCTTT.

The genes are TRBV11-2 and TRBJ2-2, with 7 bases that match TRBD2. V shed 5 bases, J shed 7 bases, and the junction held 7 bases outside the gene matches. The length of the CDR3 is 14 residues. Germline V gene sequence: CDR1 SGHAT, CDR2 FQNNGV. The CDR3 bases are TGTGCCAGCAGCAGCGGGACTTCTATCGGGGAGCTGTTTTTT. The encoded protein is CASSSGTSIGELFF.

V is TRBV5-1 and J is TRBJ1-2; D might be TRBD1 (5 bases). The CDR3 spans 13 residues. V was pared by 3 bases and J by 5 bases, with 11 bases between. CDR1 SGHRS and CDR2 YFSETQ come from the germline V gene. The chain's CDR3 is CASSSSTAYGYTF. The DNA for the CDR3 is TGCGCCAGCAGCTCCTCGACAGCTTATGGCTACACCTTC.

The rearrangement uses TRBV19 and TRBJ2-6; TRBD1 might be the D (6 bases). Looked up from germline, CDR1 is LNHDA and CDR2 is SQIVND (reference sequence). Trimming took off 9 bases at V and 0 bases at J, with 15 bases between the two ends. The CDR3 is 16 amino acids. CDR3 bases: TGTGCCAGACACAACAGGGTACCCTCTGGGGCCAACGTCCTGACTTTC. Its translation: CARHNRVPSGANVLTF.

The CDR3 reads CASSVAVAVEQFF. The CDR3 region has the DNA TGTGCCAGCAGCGTAGCGGTGGCGGTTGAGCAGTTCTTC. V and J are TRBV9 and TRBJ2-1, with no clear D. Trimming cost V 0 bases and J 9 bases, with 10 bases left between them. Germline CDR1 is SGDLS and CDR2 is YYNGEE. There are 13 residues in the CDR3.

This clone was counted only a few times. The chain links TRBV13 to TRBJ1-4; maybe TRBD1 (5 bases). Germline values: CDR1 PRHDT, CDR2 FYEKMQ (reference sequence). This CDR3 is built from 17 residues. The germline V and J ends were trimmed by 5 bases and 2 bases, with 18 bases remaining between them. The CDR3 coding sequence is TGTGCCAGCAGCCGCCGGACGGGAGGGACGACTAATGAAAAACTGTTTTTT. As protein: CASSRRTGGTTNEKLFF.

The chain carries TRBV5-6 and TRBJ2-7; a possible D gene is TRBD1 (6 bases). Between the trimmed V and J ends, which lost 2 bases and 2 bases, there was a span of 14 bases. Germline CDR1 is SGHDT and CDR2 is YYEEEE. This CDR3 is 15 amino acids long. CDR3 region: CASSLGGQLPYEQYF. CDR3 sequence (DNA): TGTGCCAGCAGCTTAGGTGGACAGTTACCCTACGAGCAGTACTTC.

The chain joins TRBV5-6 to TRBJ1-2, with TRBD1 identical over 9 bases. The CDR3 length is 17 residues. Per the germline V gene, CDR1 is SGHDT and CDR2 is YYEEEE. V was clipped by 2 bases and J by 4 bases; unmatched bases: 12. CDR3 amino acids: CASSLGHRDRESYGYTF. The CDR3 DNA sequence: TGTGCCAGCAGCTTAGGCCACCGGGACAGGGAAAGCTATGGCTACACCTTC.

The chain recombines TRBV4-2 with TRBJ2-1; 11 nucleotides match TRBD2. Germline V gene lookup returns CDR1 LGHNA and CDR2 YNFKEQ. Trimming removed 5 bases from V and 0 bases from J; junction bases left unmatched: 12. This CDR3 contains 19 residues. The CDR3 reads CASSTGILAGASSYNEQFF. The CDR3 bases are TGTGCCAGCAGCACCGGTATACTAGCGGGGGCTAGCTCCTACAATGAGCAGTTCTTC.